This entry is about one TCR beta chain. The antigen it binds to is not known. No much larger clone is present one base from it, and per-base qualities are unavailable. The entry originates in a study of blood T cell repertoires in COVID-19 (dated by TCRdb to 2019 to 2021). Background on the whole study: Samples from collaborators originated in the United States, Italy and Spain and spanned both the acute and convalescent phases of COVID-19. The prospective study material was composed of cDNA or gDNA derived from T cells, B-cell-depleted T cells, or PBMCs. Deeply sampled blood TCRbeta repertoires from subjects exposed to, actively infected with, or recovered from COVID-19 were included in the dataset. The repertoires were released in a freely available public database intended as a resource for research on the immune response to SARS-CoV-2. The samples were drawn from two sources: the first 160 participants of the ongoing ImmuneRACE study, and fewer than 1,500 subjects contributed by 6 global collaborators. The sample metadata nearly always contained a de-identified subject ID, COVID-19 status, age in years and sex. HLA class I and class II types, where available, came from metadata supplied by the sample provider rather than from assay-based typing.

The immunoSEQ Assay, a bias-controlled multiplex PCR, was used to amplify TCRbeta CDR3 regions from genomic DNA. On the study's bioinformatics: The number of nucleated cells in each sample was estimated from the amplification of reference gene primers within the assay. To quantify the absolute abundance of each unique TCRbeta CDR3 rearrangement, sequence reads were collapsed and filtered. For each sample, productive Simpson clonality was calculated as the square root of Simpson's diversity index across productive rearrangements. TCRdb retrieved this table from immuneACCESS and kept in-frame rearrangements only. Not all clones are present; in checked studies, unresolved V genes account for under half, and no reason is known for the remainder. Clone size and V and J calls were adopted from that table, with D and trimming inferred from the DNA. For this sample the table gives hundreds of thousands of clones, of which around 82% were detected only once. The ten largest account for 5.7% of the sample.

Each collaborating institution followed its own protocols to collect whole blood in K2EDTA tubes. For TCRbeta analysis, collaborator samples were shipped as frozen whole blood, as isolated PBMCs, or as DNA extracted from either sample type. Based on the germline V gene, the CDR1 and CDR2 sequences are MNHEY and SVGAGI. V loses 2 bases of germline sequence and J loses 7 bases, and the interval between the two ends is 21 bases. Counted from cysteine to phenylalanine, this CDR3 has 16 amino acids. Only the CDR3 region is kept as DNA, spanning 48 bases read in frame from base 1. What the research found in general, with its limitations: The amount of clinical and demographic metadata varied by source and participant and was provided uncurated.

The sample consisted of peripheral blood. The chain links TRBV6-5 with TRBJ2-7; TRBD2 might be the D gene, on 6 matching bases. This receptor was taken from a man aged 80 or over with acute or convalescent COVID-19. The CDR3 region: CASSYGGTLDLGEQYF. At the DNA level, the sequence is TGTGCCAGCAGTTACGGAGGGACCCTAGATTTGGGGGAGCAGTACTTC.